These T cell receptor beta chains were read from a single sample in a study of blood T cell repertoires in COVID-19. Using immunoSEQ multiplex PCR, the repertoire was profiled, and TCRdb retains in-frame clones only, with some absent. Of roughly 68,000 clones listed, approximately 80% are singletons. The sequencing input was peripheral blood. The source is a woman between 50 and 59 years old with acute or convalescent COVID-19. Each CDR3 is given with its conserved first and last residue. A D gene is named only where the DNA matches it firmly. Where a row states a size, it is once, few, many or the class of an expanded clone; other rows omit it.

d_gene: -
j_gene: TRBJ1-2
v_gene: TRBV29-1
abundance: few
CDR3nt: TGCAGCGTGGGGGGGGAAGTTGGCTATGGCTACACCTTC
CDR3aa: CSVGGEVGYGYTF

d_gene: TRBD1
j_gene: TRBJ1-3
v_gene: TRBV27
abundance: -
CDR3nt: TGTGCCAGCAGTTTTAGACAGGGTCGTAGCTCTGGAAACACCATATATTTT
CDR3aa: CASSFRQGRSSGNTIYF

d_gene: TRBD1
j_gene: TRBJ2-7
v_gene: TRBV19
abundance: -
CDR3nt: TGTGCCAGTAGCGTCCGGGGGACAGGGGACTCCTACGAGCAGTACTTC
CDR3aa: CASSVRGTGDSYEQYF

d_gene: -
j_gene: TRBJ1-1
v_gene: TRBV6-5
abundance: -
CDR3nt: TGTGCCAGCAGCTCAATTCAGGGAACTGAAGCTTTCTTT
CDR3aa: CASSSIQGTEAFF

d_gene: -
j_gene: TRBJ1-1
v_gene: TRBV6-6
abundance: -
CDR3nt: TGTGCCAGCAGTTACCCAGAGGCAAACACTGAAGCTTTCTTT
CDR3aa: CASSYPEANTEAFF

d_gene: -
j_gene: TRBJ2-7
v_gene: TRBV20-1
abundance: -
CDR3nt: TGCAGTGCTAGTAAAGCGGAGGTTCGGACGGGGCAGTACTTC
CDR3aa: CSASKAEVRTGQYF

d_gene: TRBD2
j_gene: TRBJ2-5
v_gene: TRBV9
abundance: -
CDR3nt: TGTGCCAGCAACCTAGCGGGAGAAGAGACCCAGTACTTC
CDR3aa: CASNLAGEETQYF

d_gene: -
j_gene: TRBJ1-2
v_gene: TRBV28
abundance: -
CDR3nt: TGTGCCAGCAGTGCGCACCAGGGAAACTATGGCTACACCTTC
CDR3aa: CASSAHQGNYGYTF

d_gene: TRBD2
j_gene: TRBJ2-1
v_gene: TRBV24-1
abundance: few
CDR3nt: TGTGCCACCAGTGATTTGTGGGAGGGTGGGCAGTTCTTC
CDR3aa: CATSDLWEGGQFF

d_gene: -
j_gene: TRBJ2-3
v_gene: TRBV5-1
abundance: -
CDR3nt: TGCGCCAGCAGCCTGCTGGACGGGATAACAGATACGCAGTATTTT
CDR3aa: CASSLLDGITDTQYF

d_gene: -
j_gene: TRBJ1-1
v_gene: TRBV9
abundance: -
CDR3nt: TGTGCCAGCAGCCCCCACCCCGGAGGCACTGAAGCTTTCTTT
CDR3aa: CASSPHPGGTEAFF

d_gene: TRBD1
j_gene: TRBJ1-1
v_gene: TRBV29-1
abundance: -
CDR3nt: TGCAGCGTTGGCGTATACAGGGGCAACACTGAAGCTTTCTTT
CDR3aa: CSVGVYRGNTEAFF

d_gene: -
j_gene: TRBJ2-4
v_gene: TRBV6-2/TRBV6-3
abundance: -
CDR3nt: TGTGCCAGCAGCCAAAGCGTACTGTCAGCCAAAAACATTCAGTACTTC
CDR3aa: CASSQSVLSAKNIQYF

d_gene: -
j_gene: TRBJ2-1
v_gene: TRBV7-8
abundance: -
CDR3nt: TGTGCCAGCAGTCGTCGGACGGAGGTAAATGAGCAGTTCTTC
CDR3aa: CASSRRTEVNEQFF

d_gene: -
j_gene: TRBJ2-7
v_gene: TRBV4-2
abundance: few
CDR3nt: TGTGCCAGCAGCGTGCTAGAGAATTATGGCGAGCAGTACTTC
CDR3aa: CASSVLENYGEQYF

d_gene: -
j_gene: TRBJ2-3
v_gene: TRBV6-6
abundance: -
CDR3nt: TGTGCCAGCAGTTACCGACTAGATACGCAGTATTTT
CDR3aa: CASSYRLDTQYF

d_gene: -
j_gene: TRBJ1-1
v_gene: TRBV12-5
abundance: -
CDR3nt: TGTGCTAGTGGTTTGGTACTTGGGGCTCGCGGGGGAACGAACACTGAAGCTTTCTTT
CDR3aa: CASGLVLGARGGTNTEAFF

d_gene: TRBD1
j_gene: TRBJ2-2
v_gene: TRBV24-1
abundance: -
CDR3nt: TGTGCCACCAGTGACCGGGACAGAAACACCGGGGAGCTGTTTTTT
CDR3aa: CATSDRDRNTGELFF

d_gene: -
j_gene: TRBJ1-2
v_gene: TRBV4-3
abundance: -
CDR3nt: TGCGCCAGCAGCCAAGAAGGGGGGGGCGGCTACACCTTC
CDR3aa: CASSQEGGGGYTF

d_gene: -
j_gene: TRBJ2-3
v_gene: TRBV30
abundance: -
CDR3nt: TGTGCCTGGAGCCCCAGAGATACGCAGTATTTT
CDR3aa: CAWSPRDTQYF

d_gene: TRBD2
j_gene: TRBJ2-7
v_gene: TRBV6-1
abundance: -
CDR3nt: TGTGCCAGCAGTGAAGGCGGGAGGGAACAGTACTTC
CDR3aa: CASSEGGREQYF

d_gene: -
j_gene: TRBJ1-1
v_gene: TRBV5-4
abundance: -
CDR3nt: TGTGCCAGCAGCTCCTCAGGCGGGGTGGGAACTGAAGCTTTCTTT
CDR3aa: CASSSSGGVGTEAFF

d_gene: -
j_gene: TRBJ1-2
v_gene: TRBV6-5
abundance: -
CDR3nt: TGTGCCAGCAGGAGTGGAGGCTATGGCTACACCTTC
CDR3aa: CASRSGGYGYTF

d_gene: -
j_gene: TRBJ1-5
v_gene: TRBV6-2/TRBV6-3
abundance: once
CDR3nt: TGTGCCAGCAGTTACCTTCCGGACACTATTAGCAATCAGCCCCAGCATTTT
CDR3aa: CASSYLPDTISNQPQHF

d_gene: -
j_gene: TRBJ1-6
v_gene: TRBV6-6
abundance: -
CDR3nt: TGTGCCAGCAGTACGACAGATAATTCACCCCTCCACTTT
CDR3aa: CASSTTDNSPLHF

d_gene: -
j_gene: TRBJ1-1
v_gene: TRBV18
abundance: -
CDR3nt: TGTGCCAGCTCACCTGGGGAGGAGGGGAACACTGAAGCTTTCTTT
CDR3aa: CASSPGEEGNTEAFF

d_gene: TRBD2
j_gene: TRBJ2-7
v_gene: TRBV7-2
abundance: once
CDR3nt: TGTGCCAGCAGTTCGGGACTAGCGGGGCTACCCGAGCAGTACTTC
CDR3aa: CASSSGLAGLPEQYF

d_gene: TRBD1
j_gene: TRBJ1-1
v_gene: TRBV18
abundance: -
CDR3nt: TGTGCCAGCTCACCTCTCGACAGGGTCGAAGCTTTCTTT
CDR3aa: CASSPLDRVEAFF